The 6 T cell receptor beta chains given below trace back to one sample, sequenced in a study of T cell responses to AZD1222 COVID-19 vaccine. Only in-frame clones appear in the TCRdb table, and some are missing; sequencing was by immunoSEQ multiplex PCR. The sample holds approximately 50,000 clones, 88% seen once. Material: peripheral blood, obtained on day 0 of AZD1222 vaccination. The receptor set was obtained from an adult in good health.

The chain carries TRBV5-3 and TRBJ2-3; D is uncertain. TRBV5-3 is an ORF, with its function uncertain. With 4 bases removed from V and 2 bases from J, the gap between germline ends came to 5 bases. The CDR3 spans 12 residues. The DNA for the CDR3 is TGTGCCAGAAGCACCGCCACAGATACGCAGTATTTT. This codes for CARSTATDTQYF.

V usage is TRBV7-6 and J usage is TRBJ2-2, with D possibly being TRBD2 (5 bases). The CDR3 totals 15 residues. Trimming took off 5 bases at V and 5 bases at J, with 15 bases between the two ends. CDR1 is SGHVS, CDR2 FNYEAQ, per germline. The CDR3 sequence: CASSPEGQLTGELFF. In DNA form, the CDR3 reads TGTGCCAGCAGCCCAGAGGGCCAGTTAACCGGGGAGCTGTTTTTT.

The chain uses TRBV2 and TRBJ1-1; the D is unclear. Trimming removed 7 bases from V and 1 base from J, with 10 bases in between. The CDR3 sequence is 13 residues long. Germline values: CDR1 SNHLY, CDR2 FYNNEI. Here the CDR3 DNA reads TGTGCCAGCACCCGAACAGCGAACACTGAAGCTTTCTTT. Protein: CASTRTANTEAFF.

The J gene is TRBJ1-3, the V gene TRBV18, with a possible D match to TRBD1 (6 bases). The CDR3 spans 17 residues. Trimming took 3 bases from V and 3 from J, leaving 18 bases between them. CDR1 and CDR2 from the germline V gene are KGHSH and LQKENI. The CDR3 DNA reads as TGTGCCAGCTCACCTTATTACCCGGGGGGCCTTGGAAACACCATATATTTT. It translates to CASSPYYPGGLGNTIYF. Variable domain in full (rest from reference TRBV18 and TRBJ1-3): NAGVMQNPRHLVRRRGQEARLRCSPMKGHSHVYWYRQLPEEGLKFMVYLQKENIIDESGMPKERFSAEFPKEGPSILRIQQVVRGDSAAYFCASSPYYPGGLGNTIYFGEGSWLTVV.

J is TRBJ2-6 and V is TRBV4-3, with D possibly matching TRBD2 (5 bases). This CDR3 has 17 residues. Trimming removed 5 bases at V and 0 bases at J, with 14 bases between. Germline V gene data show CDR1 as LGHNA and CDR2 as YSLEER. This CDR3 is CASSANLEASGANVLTF. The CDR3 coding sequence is TGCGCCAGCAGCGCAAACTTGGAGGCCTCTGGGGCCAACGTCCTGACTTTC.

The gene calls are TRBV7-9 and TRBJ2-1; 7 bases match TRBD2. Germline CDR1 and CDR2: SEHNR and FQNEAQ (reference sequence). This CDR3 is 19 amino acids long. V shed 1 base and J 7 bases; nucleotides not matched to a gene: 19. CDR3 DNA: TGTGCCAGCAGCTTAGGACGAAACACGGGAGGACTAGGAGAGAATGAGCAGTTCTTC. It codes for CASSLGRNTGGLGENEQFF.